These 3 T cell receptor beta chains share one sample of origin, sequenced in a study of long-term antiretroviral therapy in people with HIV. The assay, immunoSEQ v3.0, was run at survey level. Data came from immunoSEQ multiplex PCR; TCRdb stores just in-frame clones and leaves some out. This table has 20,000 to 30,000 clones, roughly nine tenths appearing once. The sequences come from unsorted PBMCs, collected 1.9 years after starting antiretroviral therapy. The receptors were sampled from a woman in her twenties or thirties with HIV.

CDR3 sequence reads: CASSEVAGDTGELFF. The CDR3, as DNA: TGTGCCAGCAGTGAAGTGGCGGGGGACACCGGGGAGCTGTTTTTT. This chain links TRBV6-4 with TRBJ2-2; 7 bases fit TRBD2. Trimming at V came to 3 bases and at J to 3 bases, leaving 4 bases not matched to a gene. This CDR3 is 15 amino acids long. Germline CDR1 reads MRHNA; CDR2 reads SNTAGT.

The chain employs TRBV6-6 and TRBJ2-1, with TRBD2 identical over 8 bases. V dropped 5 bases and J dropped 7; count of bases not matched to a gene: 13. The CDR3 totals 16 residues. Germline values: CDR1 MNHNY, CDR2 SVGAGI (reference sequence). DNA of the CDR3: TGTGCCAGCAGTAAACATTCACTCGGGGGGGGAAATGAGCAGTTCTTC. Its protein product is CASSKHSLGGGNEQFF.

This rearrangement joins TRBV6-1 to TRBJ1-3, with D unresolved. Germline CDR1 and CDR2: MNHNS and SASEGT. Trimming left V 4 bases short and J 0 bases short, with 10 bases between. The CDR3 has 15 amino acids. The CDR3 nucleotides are TGTGCCAGCAGTGCTTCTACAGCCTCTGGAAACACCATATATTTT. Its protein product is CASSASTASGNTIYF.